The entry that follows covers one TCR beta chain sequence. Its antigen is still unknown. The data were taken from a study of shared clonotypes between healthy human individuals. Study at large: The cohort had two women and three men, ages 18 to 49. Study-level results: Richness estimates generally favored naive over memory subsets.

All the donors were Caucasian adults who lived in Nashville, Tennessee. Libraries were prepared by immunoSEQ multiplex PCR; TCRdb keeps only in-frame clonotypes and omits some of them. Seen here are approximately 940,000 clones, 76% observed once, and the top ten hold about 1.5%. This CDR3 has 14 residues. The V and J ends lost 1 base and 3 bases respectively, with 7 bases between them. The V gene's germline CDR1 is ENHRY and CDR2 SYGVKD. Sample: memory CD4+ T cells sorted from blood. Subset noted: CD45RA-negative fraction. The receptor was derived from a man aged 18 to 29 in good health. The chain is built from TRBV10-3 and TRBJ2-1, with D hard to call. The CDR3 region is CAISEFSSYNEQFF. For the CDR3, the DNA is TGTGCCATCAGTGAGTTCTCTAGCTACAATGAGCAGTTCTTC.